Sequencing of this TCR beta chain was carried out in a study of cytomegalovirus exposure and HLA in healthy donors. Study summary: From donors who were HLA-typed, an early data release held approximately 91 million unique TCRs.

Germline values: CDR1 SGHTA, CDR2 FQGNSA. The CDR3 runs 16 residues. V was pared by 3 bases and J by 5 bases, with 9 bases of the junction left unmatched. The PCR made use of 60 Vbeta and 13 Jbeta primers. In the source study's methods: An analysis performed later counted 73 million or so unique TCR beta chains (roughly 11 million of them shared). TCRdb's table, derived via immunoSEQ multiplex PCR, lists solely in-frame clones and lacks some. V and J calls plus clone size are reproduced from that table; the DNA served to infer D and trimming. This sample contains under 90,000 clones. The chain combines TRBV7-2 with TRBJ2-7; 11 bases line up with TRBD2. The specimen sequenced was PBMCs. The TCR was taken from a man between 50 and 59 years old in good health and CMV-seropositive. The CDR3 reads CASSLGLTSGMHEQYF. The CDR3 DNA reads as TGTGCCAGCAGCTTGGGATTGACTAGCGGGATGCACGAGCAGTACTTC.